The 32 T cell receptor beta chains given below trace back to one sample, sequenced in a study of CD8 T cells in ankylosing spondylitis. In TCRdb, the 5' RACE reads were re-called with MiXCR into one record per CDR3 protein. The sample lists over 450,000 distinct CDR3 sequences; roughly 13% were seen once. Findings and limits, study-wide: About 8 highly homologous variants made up a TCR beta motif, and this motif appeared characteristic of ankylosing spondylitis blood.

No antigen has been identified for these receptors. The sample comprised blood, either unsorted or a sorted T cell fraction (not recorded which). The receptors derive from a male donor with ankylosing spondylitis.

This clonotype was recorded only once. The chain employs TRBV5-4 and TRBJ2-5; D gene ambiguous. This CDR3 contains 13 residues. Germline CDR1 reads SGHNT; CDR2 reads YYREEE (reference sequence). The V and J ends lost 2 bases and 3 bases respectively, with 8 bases between them. The CDR3 reads CASSFGEKETQYF. The CDR3 DNA reads TGTGCCAGCAGCTTTGGGGAAAAAGAGACCCAGTACTTC.

This clonotype showed up just a few times. The genes are TRBV5-6 and TRBJ2-7, with 7 nucleotides matching TRBD1. Trimming took 4 bases from V and 6 from J; bases not matched to a gene: 4. The CDR3 contains 12 residues. Germline assignment: CDR1 SGHDT and CDR2 YYEEEE. CDR3 DNA: TGTGCCAGCAGCCGACAGGGAACCGAGCAGTACGTC. This translates into CASSRQGTEQYV.

This clonotype was recorded many times. The CDR3 DNA reads as TGCGCCAGCAGCTTTAGTCAGGGGGCAACTGAAGCTTTCTTT. It specifies CASSFSQGATEAFF. V and J are TRBV5-1 and TRBJ1-1; TRBD1 matches 8 bases. The trim removed 2 bases at V and 5 bases at J, leaving 5 bases unmatched. The CDR3 contains 14 residues. The germline gives CDR1 SGHRS, CDR2 YFSETQ.

This clonotype was seen a handful of times. The chain links TRBV3-1 to TRBJ2-3, with 7 bases fitting TRBD2. The CDR3 loop spans 17 amino acids. The V segment lost 2 bases and the J segment 5 bases; nucleotides outside the gene matches: 13. Per the germline V gene, CDR1 is LGHDT and CDR2 is YNNKEL (reference sequence). Here the CDR3 reads CASSQPGTTVRGDTQYF. CDR3 DNA sequence: TGTGCCAGCAGCCAACCTGGGACTACCGTCCGGGGAGATACGCAGTATTTT.

The sample holds a few counts of this clonotype. The chain is built from TRBV3-1 and TRBJ2-7; D is perhaps TRBD2 (6 bases). With 4 bases removed from V and 6 bases from J, the gap between germline ends came to 22 bases. The CDR3 is made up of 16 amino acids. Germline assignment: CDR1 LGHDT and CDR2 YNNKEL (reference sequence). The CDR3, as DNA: TGTGCCAGCAGCCGTATAGCAGGGATAGCGGCTTCCGAGCAGTACTTC. Amino acid sequence: CASSRIAGIAASEQYF.

The rearrangement links TRBV5-1 to TRBJ2-5; the D gene is possibly TRBD2 (6 bases). Trimming stripped 2 bases from V and 1 base from J, with 12 bases between. The germline gives CDR1 SGHRS, CDR2 YFSETQ. The length of the CDR3 is 15 residues. The CDR3 is CASSFAGRVQETQYF. CDR3 DNA: TGCGCCAGCAGCTTTGCGGGACGGGTCCAAGAGACCCAGTACTTC.

The chain joins TRBV24-1 to TRBJ2-1, with 9 bases identical to TRBD1. Germline values: CDR1 KGHDR, CDR2 SFDVKD. This CDR3 comprises 19 residues. V shed 1 base, J shed 6 bases, and the junction held 15 bases outside the gene matches. As DNA, the CDR3 is TGTGCCACCAGTGATTTTCCAGGTCGCGGACAGGGGTCTTCCAATGAGCAGTTCTTC. Translating it yields CATSDFPGRGQGSSNEQFF.

This chain connects TRBV15 to TRBJ1-5; D uncertain. V lost 0 bases, J lost 1 base, and 16 bases lay in between. Germline lookup yields CDR1 LNHNV and CDR2 YYDKDF (reference sequence). CDR3 length: 18 amino acids. Here the CDR3 reads CATSRDYTGTASNQPQHF. The CDR3 DNA reads TGTGCCACCAGCAGAGATTATACGGGAACCGCGAGCAATCAGCCCCAGCATTTT.

As to this clonotype: This sequence may be a read error, since a much larger clone differs from it by one base. V usage is TRBV5-6 and J usage is TRBJ2-1, with 12 bases fitting TRBD2. The CDR3 loop spans 17 amino acids. V trimming: 5 bases; J trimming: 9 bases; junction bases outside the gene matches: 15. Germline V gives CDR1 SGHDT, CDR2 YYEEEE. CDR3 residues: CASRPGTSGYLGGEQFF. CDR3 in DNA: TGTGCCAGCAGACCCGGGACTAGCGGGTATCTCGGGGGTGAGCAGTTCTTC.

The chain is built from TRBV5-5 and TRBJ1-5; D is possibly TRBD1 (5 bases). Germline loops: CDR1 SGHKS, CDR2 YYEKEE (reference sequence). Trimming left V 4 bases short and J 0 bases short, with 11 bases between. The CDR3 has 15 residues. CDR3 nucleotide sequence: TGTGCCAGCAGCCAGACAGTTTATAGCAATCAGCCCCAGCATTTT. It is translated as CASSQTVYSNQPQHF.

This clonotype was recorded many times. The chain couples TRBV5-1 to TRBJ2-1, with 9 bases fitting TRBD2. CDR3 length: 16 amino acids. V lost 8 bases, J lost 10 bases, and 19 bases stayed unmatched. The V gene's germline CDR1 is SGHRS and CDR2 YFSETQ. CDR3 amino acids: CASHVVSSGEKEEQFF. CDR3 DNA sequence: TGCGCCAGTCATGTTGTGTCTAGCGGGGAGAAAGAGGAGCAGTTCTTC.

Comment on this clonotype: A much larger clone lies a single base off, so this may be a read error. This chain connects TRBV2 to TRBJ2-1; possible D gene TRBD1, 5 bases. The CDR3 length is 16 residues. V lost 0 bases to trimming and J lost 7 bases, with 16 bases between them. Germline CDR1 and CDR2: SNHLY and FYNNEI. The DNA of the CDR3 is TGTGCCAGCAGTGAAGCGCCCGGGTCAGGGAAAAATGAGCAGTTCTTC. Amino acid sequence: CASSEAPGSGKNEQFF.

V gene TRBV7-6 combines with J gene TRBJ2-7; 7 nucleotides line up with TRBD1. The ends lost 0 bases at V and 7 bases at J; junction bases unmatched: 9. This CDR3 has 15 amino acids. The V gene's germline CDR1 is SGHVS and CDR2 FNYEAQ. CDR3 nucleotide sequence: TGTGCCAGCAGCTTAGCCCCCCAGGGGGAGAGTGAGCAGTACTTC. This encodes CASSLAPQGESEQYF.

The V gene is TRBV5-1, the J gene TRBJ2-3; 10 nucleotides match TRBD2. Looked up from germline, CDR1 is SGHRS and CDR2 is YFSETQ. This CDR3 spans 16 amino acids. Trimming at V came to 4 bases and at J to 1 base, leaving 6 bases not matched to a gene. In DNA, the CDR3 is TGCGCCAGCAGCACCGGACTAGCGGTGGGCACAGATACGCAGTATTTT. This translates into CASSTGLAVGTDTQYF.

The chain recombines TRBV3-1 with TRBJ2-7; D gene uncertain. Germline V CDR1 and CDR2: LGHDT, YNNKEL (reference sequence). Trimming removed 2 bases from V and 0 bases from J, with 8 bases in between. The CDR3 is made up of 14 amino acids. This CDR3 is CASSQQVNSYEQYF. CDR3 bases: TGTGCCAGCAGCCAACAGGTAAACTCCTACGAGCAGTACTTC.

This clonotype was counted only a few times. This chain uses TRBV30 with TRBJ2-3, with 14 bases aligning to TRBD2. CDR3 length equals 16 residues. Germline trimming cut 2 bases from V and 8 bases from J; bases unmatched to any gene: 9. In germline, CDR1 is GTSNPN, CDR2 SVGIG (reference sequence). CDR3 DNA: TGTGCCTGGAGTCGCTCCGGGACTAGCGGGAGTGGTACGCAGTATTTT. It codes for CAWSRSGTSGSGTQYF.

The chain uses TRBV7-2 and TRBJ2-3; 9 nucleotides match TRBD2. Germline CDR1 is SGHTA and CDR2 is FQGNSA. The CDR3 has 15 amino acids. J lost 4 bases, V lost 1 base, and 3 bases had no gene match. The CDR3 sequence is CASSLERGVADTQYF. The CDR3, as DNA: TGTGCCAGCAGCTTAGAGCGGGGGGTGGCAGATACGCAGTATTTT.

The J gene is TRBJ2-2, the V gene TRBV5-1; D might be TRBD1 (5 bases). The CDR3 extends over 15 amino acids. The V gene's germline CDR1 is SGHRS and CDR2 YFSETQ. V lost 5 bases to trimming and J lost 2 bases, with 13 bases between them. The CDR3 here is CASSYLTANTGELFF. The DNA of the CDR3 is TGCGCCAGCAGTTATCTGACAGCCAACACCGGGGAGCTGTTTTTT.

This clonotype was seen repeatedly, ten times or more. The genes are TRBV5-1 and TRBJ2-3; no definite D call. The CDR3 loop spans 11 amino acids. Germline V CDR1 and CDR2: SGHRS, YFSETQ. Trimming left V 6 bases short and J 2 bases short, with 4 bases between. The CDR3 bases are TGCGCCAGCAAACTCACAGATACGCAGTATTTT. Encoded protein: CASKLTDTQYF.

The chain recombines TRBV7-8 with TRBJ2-7, with TRBD2 matching over 12 bases. V lost 0 bases and J lost 3; bases outside the gene matches: 9. This CDR3 region has 18 residues. Germline CDR1 is SGHVS and CDR2 is FQNEAQ. This CDR3 reads CASSLAPGVTSGSYEQYV. Here the CDR3 DNA reads TGTGCCAGCAGCTTAGCGCCAGGTGTGACTAGCGGGAGCTACGAGCAGTACGTC.

This clonotype turned up a few times. V gene TRBV5-1 combines with J gene TRBJ2-7, with 10 bases aligning to TRBD2. V gave up 4 bases and J gave up 3 bases; unmatched junction bases: 4. The CDR3 covers 14 residues. Per the germline V gene, CDR1 is SGHRS and CDR2 is YFSETQ. Here the CDR3 reads CASSHGLAVYEQYF. The CDR3 coding sequence is TGCGCCAGCAGCCACGGACTAGCGGTCTACGAGCAGTACTTC.

The chain is built from TRBV5-1 and TRBJ2-1, with TRBD2 matching over 8 bases. Trimming cost V 0 bases and J 6 bases; bases outside gene matches: 8. The germline gives CDR1 SGHRS, CDR2 YFSETQ. The CDR3 spans 16 residues. CDR3: CASSLDAAGGGNEQFF. In DNA form, the CDR3 reads TGCGCCAGCAGCTTGGACGCGGCGGGAGGAGGCAATGAGCAGTTCTTC.

V and J are TRBV12-3 or TRBV12-4 and TRBJ2-7, with TRBD2 matching over 8 bases. V was pared by 6 bases and J by 3 bases, with 7 bases of the junction left unmatched. CDR3 size: 14 residues. The CDR3 protein is CASSQGLGNYEQYF. CDR3 nucleotides: TGTGCCAGCAGCCAGGGACTAGGTAACTACGAGCAGTACTTC.

About this clonotype itself: Germline and junction disagree at one end, which may indicate a read error. The chain joins TRBV5-1 to TRBJ2-2, with D perhaps TRBD2 (5 bases). CDR1 SGHRS and CDR2 YFSETQ come from the germline V gene. CDR3 length equals 15 residues. The CDR3 DNA is TGCGCCTGCAGCTTGCAGGAGGCGGACACCGGGGAGCTGTTTTTT. It yields the protein CACSLQEADTGELFF.

In its sample, this clonotype was seen a few times. The J gene is TRBJ1-1, the V gene TRBV2; 8 positions agree with TRBD1. Losses at the gene ends were 0 bases for V and 6 bases for J; bases not matched to a gene: 9. Germline V CDR1 and CDR2: SNHLY, FYNNEI. CDR3 size: 16 residues. As DNA, the CDR3 is TGTGCCAGCAGTGAAGCGCTTCAGGGGGCAGGATCTGAAGCTTTCTTT. It codes for CASSEALQGAGSEAFF.

Only a few counts were recorded for this clonotype. The chain joins TRBV6-4 to TRBJ2-1, with TRBD2 identical over 10 bases. The CDR3 spans 15 residues. Germline V CDR1 and CDR2: MRHNA, SNTAGT. V lost 2 bases to trimming and J lost 5 bases; unmatched junction nucleotides: 3. CDR3 bases: TGTGCCAGCAGTGACGGAGCGGGAGGGCACAATGAGCAGTTCTTC. Protein: CASSDGAGGHNEQFF.

The sample holds many counts of this clonotype. The chain joins TRBV2 to TRBJ1-5; 8 bases align to TRBD1. Germline CDR1 is SNHLY and CDR2 is FYNNEI. The CDR3 is 14 amino acids. V shed 6 bases and J 3 bases; nucleotides not matched to a gene: 4. In DNA, the CDR3 is TGTGCCAGCAGACAGGGGGAGAACAATCAGCCCCAGCATTTT. This gives the protein CASRQGENNQPQHF.

The V gene is TRBV7-2, the J gene TRBJ2-1; a weak D match, TRBD2 (6 bases). The CDR3 length is 17 residues. With 8 bases removed from V and 3 bases from J, the gap between germline ends came to 23 bases. Germline loops: CDR1 SGHTA, CDR2 FQGNSA. Here the CDR3 DNA reads TGTGCCAGCCGCACAATTAGCGGTCGAGATTTCTACAATGAGCAGTTCTTC. Translating it yields CASRTISGRDFYNEQFF.

This clonotype was observed a few times. The genes are TRBV27 and TRBJ2-3, with D uncertain. From germline, CDR1 is MNHEY and CDR2 SMNVEV (reference sequence). Trimming stripped 8 bases from V and 2 bases from J, with 8 bases between. The CDR3 loop spans 12 amino acids. The CDR3 nucleotides are TGTGCCAGCGGCTTCACCACAGATACGCAGTATTTT. It codes for CASGFTTDTQYF.

This clonotype was observed once. This chain links TRBV24-1 with TRBJ1-2; 9 bases agree with TRBD1. Trimming at V came to 4 bases and at J to 7 bases, leaving 6 bases not matched to a gene. The length of the CDR3 is 14 residues. CDR1 KGHDR and CDR2 SFDVKD come from the germline V gene. DNA of the CDR3: TGTGCCACCAGTGACGCCGGGACAGGGCTTGGCTACACCTTC. It encodes CATSDAGTGLGYTF.

This clonotype was picked up a small number of times. The chain links TRBV10-3 to TRBJ1-1; no reliable D call. Per germline, CDR1 ENHRY and CDR2 SYGVKD. This CDR3 spans 13 amino acids. V was cut by 6 bases and J by 6 bases, with 14 bases left in between. In DNA form, the CDR3 reads TGTGCCATCAGGAGAGAGACAAACGCTGAAGCTTTCTTT. Translation gives CAIRRETNAEAFF.

This clonotype was detected ten times or more. The J gene is TRBJ2-7, the V gene TRBV5-1; D call uncertain. Trimming took off 4 bases at V and 0 bases at J, with 17 bases between the two ends. The CDR3 is 16 amino acids. CDR1 is SGHRS, CDR2 YFSETQ, per germline. CDR3 amino acids: CASSLYFGPDSYEQYF. The CDR3 nucleotides read TGCGCCAGCAGCCTGTATTTTGGTCCGGACTCCTACGAGCAGTACTTC.